This T cell receptor beta chain was recorded in a study of OX40 agonist ivuxolimab in advanced cancers. Overall study: Participants averaged 60 years of age (range about 23 to 90) and were 75% to 90% male. Among those treated, three patients had partial responses, one with hepatocellular carcinoma and two with cutaneous melanoma. Study-wide results and limits: Partly responding patients at 0.1-3.0 mg/kg showed some of the smallest clonal expansion.

Autoimmune disease history or systemic immunosuppression meant exclusion. The length of the CDR3 is 14 residues. Germline CDR1 and CDR2: GTSNPN and SVGIG (reference sequence). The junction had 9 bases not matched to a gene; V was cut back by 4 bases and J by 5 bases. Assay used: immunoSEQ multiplex PCR; TCRdb lists only in-frame clones, some missing. The repertoire holds tens of thousands of clones, roughly 85% seen once, with around 9% in the top ten. A remark on this clone: Antigen: not known.

The V and J genes are TRBV30 and TRBJ1-2; TRBD1 agrees at 8 bases. The clonotype comes from an adult with an advanced solid tumor such as melanoma, head and neck, liver or kidney cancer. This material consisted of CD4+ or CD8+ T cells sorted from blood, taken in a trial of the OX40 agonist ivuxolimab. The DNA of the CDR3 is TGTGCCTGGACCTCCGGACAGGGACCATATGGCTACACCTTC. This codes for CAWTSGQGPYGYTF.